This TCR beta chain stems from a study of T cells in Graves' hyperthyroidism and ophthalmopathy (dated by TCRdb to between 2017 and 2020). Describing the broader study: Peripheral blood samples were taken at the time of initial diagnosis, prior to any treatment. Thyroid tissue and blood T-cell repertoires from six Graves' hyperthyroidism patients were also compared in the study. To identify TCR V-J signatures that set the groups apart, the researchers used a discovery cohort of 100 patients, made up of 43 with Graves' ophthalmopathy and about 55 with stable Graves' hyperthyroidism. Prospective prediction of ophthalmopathy was tested in an independent validation cohort consisting of roughly 19 hyperthyroidism patients and 17 patients who later progressed to ophthalmopathy. The 95 to 100 discovery patients were divided at random into training and test sets in a 7:3 ratio. TCR Vbeta CDR3 sequencing of 120 to 150 peripheral blood samples (over 40 ophthalmopathy, some 75 hyperthyroidism and some 17 progressor patients) is reported in the paper. Following sampling, methimazole starting at 30 mg daily was given to hyperthyroidism patients, and high-dose intravenous methylprednisolone was given to ophthalmopathy patients.

Stable Graves' hyperthyroidism was defined as no progression to ophthalmopathy during 18 months of follow-up. Hyperthyroidism patients were newly diagnosed, had a disease duration of under 2 months, and were aged 18 to 65 years. Patients with uncontrolled infections, other autoimmune diseases, pregnancy or lactation were excluded. Diagnoses were based on clinical symptoms, serum thyroxine and TRAb, thyroid ultrasound and orbital computed tomography. PBMCs were isolated from about 9 ml of fresh peripheral blood by Ficoll-Paque density gradient centrifugation. Total RNA was extracted using Trizol reagent, and RNA quality was assessed on an Agilent 2100 Bioanalyzer. Spanning cysteine to phenylalanine, the CDR3 consists of 12 amino acids. Here the CDR3 DNA is all that survives: 36 bases in frame from base 1. At the junction V is shortened by 6 bases and J by 8 bases; bases outside the gene matches: 5. The germline V gene supplies CDR1 MDHEN and CDR2 SYDVKM.

General findings and caveats noted by the study authors: Most expanded thyroid clonotypes (frequency above 0.001) were also detected in blood, a finding suggesting that blood repertoires may reflect thyroid immune responses. In cross-validation, a model built on a 13 V-J signature told ophthalmopathy apart from stable hyperthyroidism with just under 90% sensitivity and around 84% specificity, and in testing the same model reached 80%/75%. No statistical method was used to fix the sample size in advance, and group allocation was not hidden from the investigators. In validation, progression to ophthalmopathy was predicted by the model with more than 65% sensitivity and nearly 75% specificity, a median of about 6.4 months before onset.

Many counts were recorded for this clonotype. The antigen it binds to is not known. It has no much larger one-base neighbor in the sample; base qualities were not kept. The TCR beta CDR3 regions were amplified from the RNA transcripts. A first-round RT-PCR of the TCR CDR3 used the HTBI primer set with the Qiagen OneStep RT-PCR kit. The libraries were constructed in a second round of multiplex PCR and then size-selected and purified. The libraries were sequenced on an Illumina HiSeq2000 using paired-end 100 bp reads. The authors processed their data as follows. SOAPnuke was used to process the raw data, removing reads that contained adapters or uncalled bases, had a mean Phred below 15, or lacked an exact match to the constant primer or identifier. COPE v1.2.5 was used to merge the high-quality paired reads, and each unique nucleotide sequence was defined as a clonotype. Clonotypes were aligned to IMGT TRBV, TRBD and TRBJ reference segments using MiTCR v1.1. Only V-J combinations with frequency above 0.0001, covering about 99% of repertoires, were analysed. A TCS score was defined as the ratio between F50 (clonal expansion) and ExV (chaos), using BLOSUM62-based TCRdist between CDR3 peptides within each V-J. Welch's t-statistics and random forest reduced 500 to 550 V-J features to 13, which were used in a naive Bayes classifier (R e1071). Clones were called with MiXCR by TCRdb after fastp trimmed the public reads at Q25, and only in-frame beta chains were retained. Each record represents a unique CDR3 protein, reported with the most common genes and DNA among its rows. The authors' filters were not applied to this entry. Here the sample has 300,000 or so distinct CDR3 sequences; roughly 15% occur a single time. The ten largest clones capture roughly 33% of the sample.

The sequence was collected from a man between 25 and 39 years old with Graves' hyperthyroidism. Sequences were obtained from blood. This chain joins TRBV28 to TRBJ1-2; the junction holds 8 bases that match TRBD1. CDR3 sequence: CASSPTGEGYTF. The nucleotide sequence is TGTGCCAGCAGCCCGACAGGGGAAGGCTACACCTTC.